The present T cell receptor beta chain was sequenced within a study of CD8+ T cells in alopecia areata. As for the study in general: Tofacitinib administration to treated patients was oral, at 5 to 10 mg twice daily.

Sequencing templates came from extracted RNA that was reverse transcribed into cDNA. Measured with immunoSEQ multiplex PCR; TCRdb has only the in-frame clones, and not every one. This table holds some 130,000 clones, about 50% found once. Sampling of alopecia areata patients yielded lesional scalp punch biopsies as well as peripheral blood. Study-wide results and limits: Sharing of TCRs across patients appeared less clear than in mice, possibly for HLA-related reasons. Lesional scalp exceeded normal scalp in clonality, especially in alopecia totalis/universalis.

Comments on this clone: Its antigen is unidentified.

Trimming stripped 0 bases from V and 2 bases from J, with 8 bases between. The CDR3 totals 14 residues. Germline CDR1 and CDR2: MGHRA and YSYEKL. This rearrangement joins TRBV4-1 to TRBJ2-7; D call uncertain. This TCR derives from a human donor with alopecia areata. Material: CD8+ T cells sorted from blood, obtained at week 0. The CDR3 loop is CASSQDESPYEQYF. In DNA form, the CDR3 reads TGCGCCAGCAGCCAAGATGAGTCGCCCTACGAGCAGTACTTC.